This TCR beta chain comes out of a study of blood T cells in healthy people across ages. This clonotype came up a few times. What it binds is not known. The CDR3 loop spans 17 amino acids. General study points: Estimates of diversity drawn from one million T cells were considered underestimates.

Sample-barcoded 5' priming and a J-beta primer mix drove a second PCR of about 7 to 12 cycles. The authors tagged each cDNA molecule using a template-switch adaptor with 12 random nucleotides. Per-sample output comprised a minimum of 2.5 million paired-end reads containing CDR3. TCRdb reprocessed the 5' RACE reads with MiXCR, giving one entry per CDR3 protein. The repertoire consists of under 2 million distinct CDR3 sequences, with roughly 32% occurring once and the leading ten covering around 10%. Peripheral blood from each donor was collected in a volume of approximately 9.2 milliliters. Specimen: blood. The genes are TRBV21-1 and TRBJ2-5; the table names TRBD1, a call not compared with the DNA. TRBV21-1 is classified as a pseudogene. The sequence derives from a woman under 40 in good health. The CDR3 nucleotides read TGTGCCAGCAGCACCCGCCGGGACAGGGGAGAGGGGGAGACCCAGTACTTC. The encoded protein is CASSTRRDRGEGETQYF.